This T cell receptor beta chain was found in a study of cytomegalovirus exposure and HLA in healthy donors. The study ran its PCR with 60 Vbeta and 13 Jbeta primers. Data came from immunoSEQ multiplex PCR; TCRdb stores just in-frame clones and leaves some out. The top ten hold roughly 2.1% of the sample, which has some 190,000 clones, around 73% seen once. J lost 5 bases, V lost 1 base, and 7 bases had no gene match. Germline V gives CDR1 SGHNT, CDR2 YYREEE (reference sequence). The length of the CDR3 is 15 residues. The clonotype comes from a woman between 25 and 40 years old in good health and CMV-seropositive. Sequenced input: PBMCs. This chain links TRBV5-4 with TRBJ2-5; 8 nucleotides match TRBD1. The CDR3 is CASSLRSTGGETQYF. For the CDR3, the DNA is TGTGCCAGCAGCTTGAGGTCCACAGGGGGGGAGACCCAGTACTTC.